The 10 T cell receptor beta chains below come from one sample, sequenced in a study of cytotoxic CD8 clonotypes in ibrutinib-treated CLL. Assay used: immunoSEQ multiplex PCR; TCRdb lists only in-frame clones, some missing. The table records some 300,000 clones, 70% to 80% of them present only once. Source: PBMCs, taken before ibrutinib treatment. The receptors originated from a human donor with chronic lymphocytic leukemia.

The V and J genes are TRBV27 and TRBJ1-2; D may be TRBD1 (6 bases). The CDR3 covers 14 residues. Trimming pared 3 bases from V and 4 bases from J, leaving 12 bases between. CDR1 MNHEY and CDR2 SMNVEV come from the germline V gene (reference sequence). The CDR3 coding sequence is TGTGCCAGCAGTTTTCCGGGGGCAGGCTATGGCTACACCTTC. It codes for CASSFPGAGYGYTF.

This clone appeared once. The rearrangement joins TRBV7-2 to TRBJ2-7, with 7 positions matching TRBD2. CDR1 is SGHTA, CDR2 FQGNSA, per germline. V shed 2 bases and J 6 bases; nucleotides not matched to a gene: 10. CDR3 size: 15 residues. CDR3 region: CASSLHGTTLGEQYF. The CDR3 DNA is TGTGCCAGCAGCTTACACGGGACTACTCTAGGCGAGCAGTACTTC.

This clone was recorded only once. CDR3 amino acids: CASSVGASHMTDTQYF. In DNA form, the CDR3 reads TGTGCCAGCAGCGTAGGTGCCAGCCACATGACAGATACGCAGTATTTT. V is TRBV9 and J is TRBJ2-3; no reliable D call. In germline, CDR1 is SGDLS, CDR2 YYNGEE. The V gene lost 0 bases and the J gene lost 3 bases, with 14 bases spanning the gap. The length of the CDR3 is 16 residues.

The V gene is TRBV11-2, the J gene TRBJ2-1; D might be TRBD2 (5 bases). CDR3 length: 18 amino acids. Trimming shortened V by 1 base and J by 0 bases, and 16 bases separated the two germline ends. Germline CDR1 and CDR2: SGHAT and FQNNGV. The CDR3 here is CASSLGGLTTSSYNEQFF. DNA for the CDR3: TGTGCCAGCAGCTTAGGAGGACTTACGACGAGCTCCTACAATGAGCAGTTCTTC.

This clone appeared a few times. The CDR3 DNA sequence: TGTGCCAGCAGTTTAACCAGGGGAGGATACAATGAGCAGTTCTTC. Protein: CASSLTRGGYNEQFF. The J gene is TRBJ2-1, the V gene TRBV28; perhaps D is TRBD1 or TRBD2 (6 bases each). V lost 2 bases, J lost 4 bases, and 12 bases lay in between. The CDR3 has 15 residues. Germline V gives CDR1 MDHEN, CDR2 SYDVKM.

The sample holds one count of this clone. V usage is TRBV7-6 and J usage is TRBJ2-3; the D is unclear. The CDR3 runs 18 residues. The V end was cut by 4 bases, the J end by 0 bases, with 20 bases between. The germline V gene has CDR1 SGHVS and CDR2 FNYEAQ. The CDR3 DNA follows: TGTGCCAGCAGCTCCCCCAATCGGGCTTCTACTAGCACAGATACGCAGTATTTT. This sequence encodes CASSSPNRASTSTDTQYF.

The chain recombines TRBV6-1 with TRBJ2-3, with D unresolved. Trimming removed 5 bases from V and 0 bases from J, with 3 bases in between. This CDR3 spans 12 amino acids. The germline V gene has CDR1 MNHNS and CDR2 SASEGT. CDR3 bases: TGTGCCAGCAGTCCGAGCACAGATACGCAGTATTTT. Translation: CASSPSTDTQYF.

This clone was counted a few times. J is TRBJ2-1 and V is TRBV7-9; 13 bases line up with TRBD2. CDR3 length: 18 amino acids. V dropped 4 bases and J dropped 0; count of bases not matched to a gene: 6. Germline V lookup: CDR1 SEHNR, CDR2 FQNEAQ (reference sequence). The CDR3 sequence is CASSSGTSGVSSYNEQFF. The DNA of the CDR3 is TGTGCCAGCAGCTCCGGGACTAGCGGGGTTAGCTCCTACAATGAGCAGTTCTTC.

The rearrangement joins TRBV11-2 to TRBJ2-7, with TRBD1 identical over 7 bases. J gave up 3 bases and V 2 bases, and 7 bases lay outside the gene matches. This CDR3 has 15 residues. The germline V gene has CDR1 SGHAT and CDR2 FQNNGV. DNA for the CDR3: TGTGCCAGCAGCTTATTCAGGGGGATAAACTACGAGCAGTACTTC. It encodes CASSLFRGINYEQYF.

The V and J genes are TRBV27 and TRBJ2-7, with a weak D call TRBD1 (5 bases). The CDR3 runs 14 residues. Germline V gene sequence: CDR1 MNHEY, CDR2 SMNVEV (reference sequence). V was shortened by 6 bases and J by 6 bases, with 18 bases between the two germline ends. The CDR3, as DNA: TGTGCCAGCAGCCTCTTTATGGGGCGCGGCGAGCAGTACTTC. It is translated as CASSLFMGRGEQYF.